The entry that follows covers one T cell receptor (beta chain) sequence. Germline values: CDR1 SGDLS, CDR2 YYNGEE. Unmatched junction bases numbered 3, after V lost 0 bases and J lost 3 bases. The CDR3 runs 15 residues. This sample was taken from a study of cytomegalovirus exposure and HLA in healthy donors. Some clones are missing from TCRdb's copy, which holds only in-frame ones; the method was immunoSEQ multiplex PCR. The sample holds approximately 65,000 clones, 95% to 96% seen once. The sequence derives from a woman younger than 35 in good health and CMV-seropositive. This rearrangement joins TRBV9 to TRBJ2-3, with 8 bases matching TRBD2. Source material: PBMCs. DNA of the CDR3: TGTGCCAGCAGCGTAGGAGCGGGAGTTACAGATACGCAGTATTTT. Translation: CASSVGAGVTDTQYF.